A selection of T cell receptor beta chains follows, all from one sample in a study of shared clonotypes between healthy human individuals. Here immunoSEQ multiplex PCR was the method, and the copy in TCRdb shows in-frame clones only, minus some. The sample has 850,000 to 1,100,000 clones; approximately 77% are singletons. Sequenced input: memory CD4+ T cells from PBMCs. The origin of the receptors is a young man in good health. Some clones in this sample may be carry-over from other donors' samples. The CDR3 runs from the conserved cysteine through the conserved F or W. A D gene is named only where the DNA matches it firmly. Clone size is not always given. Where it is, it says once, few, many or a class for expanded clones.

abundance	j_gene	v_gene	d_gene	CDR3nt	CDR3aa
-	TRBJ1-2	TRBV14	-	TGTGCCAGCAGCCAAGATGGACCGACGCACACCTTC	CASSQDGPTHTF
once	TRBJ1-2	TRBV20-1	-	TGCAGTGCTAGTATGAGGGAAAACACCTTC	CSASMRENTF
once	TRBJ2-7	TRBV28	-	TGTGCCAGCAGTGTTAGCGGTTACGAGCAGTACTTC	CASSVSGYEQYF
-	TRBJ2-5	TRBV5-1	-	TGCGCCAGCAGCCAAGGGGCCGCGACCTCAATTAAAGAGACCCAGTACTTC	CASSQGAATSIKETQYF
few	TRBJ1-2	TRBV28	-	TGTGCCAGCCGACGGAGCGGGAGTGGCTACACCTTC	CASRRSGSGYTF
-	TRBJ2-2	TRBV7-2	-	TGTGCCAGCAGCCCAATGGGGGCACAGATCACTGGGGAGCTGTTTTTT	CASSPMGAQITGELFF
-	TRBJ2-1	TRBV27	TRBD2	TGTGCCAGCAGTTTAAGGCAGACTAGCGCGAGCTCCTACAATGAGCAGTTCTTC	CASSLRQTSASSYNEQFF
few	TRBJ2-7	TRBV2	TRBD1	TGTGCCAGCAAGGAGGGGACAGGGGACGACGAGCAGTACTTC	CASKEGTGDDEQYF
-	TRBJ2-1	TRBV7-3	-	TGTGCCAGCAGCTTTACGGGAGAATCGAATGAGCAGTTCTTC	CASSFTGESNEQFF
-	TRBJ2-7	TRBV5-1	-	TGCGCCAGCAGCTTGGTCGTGGGAGTCGGCGGGGAGCAGTACTTC	CASSLVVGVGGEQYF
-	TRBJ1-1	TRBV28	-	TGTGCCAGCAGTTTAATCCAGGGAGAGAAAGCTTTCTTT	CASSLIQGEKAFF
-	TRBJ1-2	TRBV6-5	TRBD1	TGTGCCAGCAGTGGAGGACGGACAGGGATACTTGGCTACACCTTC	CASSGGRTGILGYTF
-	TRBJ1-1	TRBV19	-	TGTGCCAGTAGTATGAACACTGAAGCTTTCTTT	CASSMNTEAFF
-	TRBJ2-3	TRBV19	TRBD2	TGTGCCAGTAGATCAGGGCTAGCGGGAGCAGATACGCAGTATTTT	CASRSGLAGADTQYF
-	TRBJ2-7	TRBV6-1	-	TGTGCCAGCAGCCCCCCGGGGTACGAGCAGTACTTC	CASSPPGYEQYF
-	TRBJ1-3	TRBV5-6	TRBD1	TGTGCCAGCAGCTACCTAACAGGGGCCCTGTTCTCTGGAAACACCATATATTTT	CASSYLTGALFSGNTIYF
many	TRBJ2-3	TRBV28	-	TGTGCCAGCAGTTTGCTGGGCACAGATACGCAGTATTTT	CASSLLGTDTQYF
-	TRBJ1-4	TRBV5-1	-	TGCGCCAGCAGCCGCCGGCCCGAGGGGGAAAAACTGTTTTTT	CASSRRPEGEKLFF
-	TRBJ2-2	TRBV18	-	TGTGCCAGCTCCCAGGACAGGAACACCGGGGAGCTGTTTTTT	CASSQDRNTGELFF
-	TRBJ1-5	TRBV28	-	TGTGCCAGCAGTTCAAACAATCAGCCCCAGCATTTT	CASSSNNQPQHF
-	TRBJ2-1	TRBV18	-	TGTGCCAGCTCACCAGATGGGCTACTCCGGCGGAATGAGCAGTTCTTC	CASSPDGLLRRNEQFF
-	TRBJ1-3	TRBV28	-	TGTGCCAGCAGTTTGGGTGGACAAGGAGGAAACACCATATATTTT	CASSLGGQGGNTIYF
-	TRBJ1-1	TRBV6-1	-	TGTGCCAGCACACAGGGCACTGAAGCTTTCTTT	CASTQGTEAFF
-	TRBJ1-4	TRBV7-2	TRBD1	TGTGCCAGCAGCAGGGCCTCAGGGGGGCATGAAAAACTGTTTTTT	CASSRASGGHEKLFF
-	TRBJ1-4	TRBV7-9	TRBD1	TGTGCCAGCAGCCCGGACAGGGGAGATGAAAAACTGTTTTTT	CASSPDRGDEKLFF
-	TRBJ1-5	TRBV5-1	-	TGCGCCAGCAGCTTAGGGATGGATAATAGCAATCAGCCCCAGCATTTT	CASSLGMDNSNQPQHF
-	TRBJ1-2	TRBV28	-	TGTGCCAGCAGTTTAGTCGGTTCCGGCTACACCTTC	CASSLVGSGYTF
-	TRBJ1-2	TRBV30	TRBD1	TGTGCCGGTGACAGGGGGCGTTTCTATGGCTACACCTTC	CAGDRGRFYGYTF
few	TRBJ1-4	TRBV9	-	TGTGCCAGCAGCCAAACCAGCGGGGGGAAACTGTTTTTT	CASSQTSGGKLFF
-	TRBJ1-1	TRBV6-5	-	TGTGCCACCACCGAACGCATGAACACTGAAGCTTTCTTT	CATTERMNTEAFF
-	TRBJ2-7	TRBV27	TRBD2	TGTGCCAGCAGTAAGCGGGGGGTCTACGAGCAGTACTTC	CASSKRGVYEQYF
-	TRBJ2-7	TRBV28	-	TGTGCCAGCAAACAAAGGTGGGGCTACGAGCAGTACTTC	CASKQRWGYEQYF
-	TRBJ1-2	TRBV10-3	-	TGTGCCATCAGTGACCACACCTATGGCTACACCTTC	CAISDHTYGYTF
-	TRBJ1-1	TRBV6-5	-	TGTGCCACCAAACTGGGGGGCCGGACTGAAGCTTTCTTT	CATKLGGRTEAFF
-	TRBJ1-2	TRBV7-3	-	TGTGCCAGCAGACAAACGGCCGGGAAAGACTATGGCTACACCTTC	CASRQTAGKDYGYTF
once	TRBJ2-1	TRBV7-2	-	TGTGCCAGCAGCCGCGCTTGGACAGCCGCCTACAATGAGCAGTTCTTC	CASSRAWTAAYNEQFF
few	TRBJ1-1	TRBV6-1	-	TGTGCCAGCAGTGAAGGCGGGGTGGCCACTGAAGCTTTCTTT	CASSEGGVATEAFF
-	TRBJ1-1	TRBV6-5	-	TGTGCCAGCAGTTACCATGACAGGCCAGAAGCTTTCTTT	CASSYHDRPEAFF